The present T cell receptor (beta chain) was sequenced within a study of blood T cell repertoires in COVID-19. The CDR3 has 14 residues. V was pared by 5 bases and J by 7 bases, with 7 bases of the junction left unmatched. Germline CDR1 reads MDHEN; CDR2 reads SYDVKM. Profiled with immunoSEQ multiplex PCR; TCRdb holds only in-frame clones, not every one. Of fewer than 55,000 clones in the sample, about 81% are singletons; the top ten hold 2.5%. This clone occurred once. J is TRBJ1-5 and V is TRBV28, with 8 bases lining up with TRBD1. Sequencing was carried out using peripheral blood. The sequence was obtained from a man aged 50-60 years with acute or convalescent COVID-19. The CDR3 DNA follows: TGTGCCAGCAGTCATCAGGGGGCTTACCAGCCCCAGCATTTT. It yields the protein CASSHQGAYQPQHF.